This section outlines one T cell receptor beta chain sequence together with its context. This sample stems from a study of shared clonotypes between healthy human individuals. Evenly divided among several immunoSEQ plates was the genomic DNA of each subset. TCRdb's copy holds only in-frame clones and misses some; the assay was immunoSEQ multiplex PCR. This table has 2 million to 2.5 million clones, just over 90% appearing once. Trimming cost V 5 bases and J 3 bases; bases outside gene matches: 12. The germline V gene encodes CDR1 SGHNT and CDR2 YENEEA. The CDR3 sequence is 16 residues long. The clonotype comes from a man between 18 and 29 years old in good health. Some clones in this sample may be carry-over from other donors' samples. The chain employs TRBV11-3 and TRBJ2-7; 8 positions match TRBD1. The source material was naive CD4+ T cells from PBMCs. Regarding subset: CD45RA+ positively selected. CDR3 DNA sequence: TGTGCCAGCAGCCCCGGACAGGGTTACGTAGTCTACGAGCAGTACTTC. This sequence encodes CASSPGQGYVVYEQYF. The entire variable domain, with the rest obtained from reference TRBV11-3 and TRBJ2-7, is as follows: EAGVVQSPRYKIIEKKQPVAFWCNPISGHNTLYWYLQNLGQGPELLIRYENEEAVDDSQLPKDRFSAERLKGVDSTLKIQPAELGDSAVYLCASSPGQGYVVYEQYFGPGTRLTVT.